These T cell receptor beta chains were read from a single sample in a study of shared clonotypes between healthy human individuals. Assay used: immunoSEQ multiplex PCR; TCRdb lists only in-frame clones, some missing. The sample records about 2.1 million clones, roughly 93% being singletons. Sample: naive CD8+ T cells from PBMCs. The receptors shown here come from a young man in good health. Some clones in this sample may be carry-over from other donors' samples. Both conserved end residues are part of each CDR3. Each record gives: V gene, D gene, CDR3 length, clone size, CDR3 protein. The D gene is left open where the match is weak. Clone size, where shown, is once, few, many, or a class for clones that have expanded.

V gene: TRBV28
D gene: -
CDR3 length: 15
clone size: -
CDR3 protein: CASSGDGPPQETQYF

V gene: TRBV11-2
D gene: TRBD2
CDR3 length: 15
clone size: -
CDR3 protein: CASSLDPGLVSEQYF

V gene: TRBV28
D gene: -
CDR3 length: 14
clone size: few
CDR3 protein: CASSLRPGRQPQHF

V gene: TRBV5-5
D gene: TRBD1
CDR3 length: 15
clone size: -
CDR3 protein: CASSLAGQGLETQYF

V gene: TRBV5-1
D gene: TRBD1
CDR3 length: 15
clone size: -
CDR3 protein: CASSAVRTGPNEQYF

V gene: TRBV11-3
D gene: -
CDR3 length: 13
clone size: -
CDR3 protein: CASSGEVRNEQFF

V gene: TRBV28
D gene: -
CDR3 length: 13
clone size: -
CDR3 protein: CASSPTPSYEQYF

V gene: TRBV5-8
D gene: -
CDR3 length: 14
clone size: -
CDR3 protein: CASSWGGWNTEAFF

V gene: TRBV9
D gene: TRBD1
CDR3 length: 15
clone size: -
CDR3 protein: CASSVSGTGFGTQYF

V gene: TRBV19
D gene: -
CDR3 length: 14
clone size: once
CDR3 protein: CASSIPGANQPQHF

V gene: TRBV12-2
D gene: -
CDR3 length: 16
clone size: -
CDR3 protein: CASRLSRREERNEQFF

V gene: TRBV7-9
D gene: -
CDR3 length: 13
clone size: -
CDR3 protein: CASSFDSNYGYTF

V gene: TRBV19
D gene: -
CDR3 length: 15
clone size: -
CDR3 protein: CASSFTTGLRDTQYF

V gene: TRBV19
D gene: -
CDR3 length: 14
clone size: -
CDR3 protein: CASSMGPLKGEQYF

V gene: TRBV4-2
D gene: -
CDR3 length: 15
clone size: once
CDR3 protein: CASSQGVGSNQPQHF

V gene: TRBV7-6
D gene: -
CDR3 length: 14
clone size: -
CDR3 protein: CASSPAGRFDEQFF

V gene: TRBV9
D gene: TRBD1
CDR3 length: 15
clone size: -
CDR3 protein: CASSLRTGAAYEQYF

V gene: TRBV5-6
D gene: TRBD1
CDR3 length: 13
clone size: -
CDR3 protein: CASSPGGSYEQYF

V gene: TRBV7-9
D gene: -
CDR3 length: 13
clone size: -
CDR3 protein: CASSLDDQYEQYF

V gene: TRBV25-1
D gene: TRBD2
CDR3 length: 17
clone size: -
CDR3 protein: CASSVHEREGWTDTQYF

V gene: TRBV15
D gene: TRBD2
CDR3 length: 17
clone size: -
CDR3 protein: CATSRGRLAGINNEQFF

V gene: TRBV4-1
D gene: TRBD2
CDR3 length: 18
clone size: -
CDR3 protein: CASSHPGTSGNTYNEQFF

V gene: TRBV4-2
D gene: -
CDR3 length: 16
clone size: -
CDR3 protein: CASSQEGVPGDSPLHF

V gene: TRBV7-8
D gene: TRBD1
CDR3 length: 17
clone size: once
CDR3 protein: CASSLERQGFYGNTIYF

V gene: TRBV7-2
D gene: -
CDR3 length: 14
clone size: -
CDR3 protein: CASSPTDGTGELFF

V gene: TRBV4-1
D gene: -
CDR3 length: 14
clone size: -
CDR3 protein: CASNPGGAGKKLFF

V gene: TRBV28
D gene: TRBD1
CDR3 length: 15
clone size: once
CDR3 protein: CASSVGTGAYNEQFF